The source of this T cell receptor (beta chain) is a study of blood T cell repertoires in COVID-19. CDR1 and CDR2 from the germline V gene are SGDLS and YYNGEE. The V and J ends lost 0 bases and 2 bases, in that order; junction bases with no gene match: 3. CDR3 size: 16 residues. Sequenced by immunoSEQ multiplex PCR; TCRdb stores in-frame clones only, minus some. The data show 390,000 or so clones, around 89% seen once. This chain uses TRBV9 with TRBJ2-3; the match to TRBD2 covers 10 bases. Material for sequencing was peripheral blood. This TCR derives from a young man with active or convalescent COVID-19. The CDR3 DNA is TGTGCCAGCAGCGTAGGTGGGACTAGCGTCACAGATACGCAGTATTTT. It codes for CASSVGGTSVTDTQYF.